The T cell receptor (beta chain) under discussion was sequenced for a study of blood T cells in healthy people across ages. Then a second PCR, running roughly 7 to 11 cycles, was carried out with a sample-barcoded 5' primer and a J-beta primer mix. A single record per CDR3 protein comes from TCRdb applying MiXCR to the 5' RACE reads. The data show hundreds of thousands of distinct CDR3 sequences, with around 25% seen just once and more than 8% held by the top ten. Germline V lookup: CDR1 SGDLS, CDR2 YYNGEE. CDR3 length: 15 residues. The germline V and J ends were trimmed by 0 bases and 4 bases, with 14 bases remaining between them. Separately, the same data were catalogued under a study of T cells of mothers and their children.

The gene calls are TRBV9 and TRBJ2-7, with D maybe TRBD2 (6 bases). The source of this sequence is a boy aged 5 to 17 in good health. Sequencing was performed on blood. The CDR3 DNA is TGTGCCAGCAGCGTAGCAGCGGGTAGAGGATACGAGCAGTACTTC. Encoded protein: CASSVAAGRGYEQYF.